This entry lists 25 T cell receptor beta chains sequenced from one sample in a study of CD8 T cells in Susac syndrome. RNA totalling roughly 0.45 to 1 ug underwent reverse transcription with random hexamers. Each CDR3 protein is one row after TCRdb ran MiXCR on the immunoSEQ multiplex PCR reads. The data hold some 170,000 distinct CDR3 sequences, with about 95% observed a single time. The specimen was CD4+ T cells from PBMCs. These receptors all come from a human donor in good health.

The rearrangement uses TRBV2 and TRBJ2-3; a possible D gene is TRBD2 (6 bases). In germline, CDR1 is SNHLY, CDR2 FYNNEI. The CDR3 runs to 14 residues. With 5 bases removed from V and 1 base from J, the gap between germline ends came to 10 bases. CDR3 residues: CASSSSVGTDTQYF. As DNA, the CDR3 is TGTGCCAGCAGTTCTAGCGTCGGCACAGATACGCAGTATTTT.

This chain's CDR3 is CASSRDLAVRELFF. Written as DNA, the CDR3 is TGTGCCAGCAGCCGAGACTTGGCGGTCAGGGAGCTGTTTTTT. This chain connects TRBV6-2 or TRBV6-3 to TRBJ2-2; no clear D. The CDR3 spans 14 residues. Germline lookup yields CDR1 MNHEY and CDR2 SVGEGT. Between the trimmed V and J ends, which lost 6 bases and 9 bases, there was a span of 17 bases.

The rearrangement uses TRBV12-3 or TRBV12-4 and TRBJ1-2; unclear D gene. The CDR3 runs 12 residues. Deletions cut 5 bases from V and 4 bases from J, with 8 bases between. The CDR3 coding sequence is TGTGCCAGCAGTCCCTCGTCCTATGGCTACACCTTC. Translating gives CASSPSSYGYTF.

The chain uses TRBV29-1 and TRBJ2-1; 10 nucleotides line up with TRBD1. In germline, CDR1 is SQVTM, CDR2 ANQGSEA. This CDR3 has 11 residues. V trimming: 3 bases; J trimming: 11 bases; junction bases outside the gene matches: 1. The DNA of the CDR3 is TGCAGCGTTGAGGGACAGGGGAAGCAGTTCTTC. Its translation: CSVEGQGKQFF.

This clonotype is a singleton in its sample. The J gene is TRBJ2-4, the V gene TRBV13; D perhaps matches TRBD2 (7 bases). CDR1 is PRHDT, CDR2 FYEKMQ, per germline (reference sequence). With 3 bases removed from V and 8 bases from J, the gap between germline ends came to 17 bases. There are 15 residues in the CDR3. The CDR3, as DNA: TGTGCCAGCAGCTTTGGGGGGGCTGGGAGTGACATTCAGTACTTC. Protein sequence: CASSFGGAGSDIQYF.

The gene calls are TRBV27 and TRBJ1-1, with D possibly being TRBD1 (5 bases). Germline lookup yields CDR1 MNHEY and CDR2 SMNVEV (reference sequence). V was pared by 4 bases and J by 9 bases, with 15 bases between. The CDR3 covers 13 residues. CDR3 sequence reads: CASSWGESGKAFF. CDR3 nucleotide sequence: TGTGCCAGCAGTTGGGGGGAGAGCGGCAAAGCTTTCTTT.

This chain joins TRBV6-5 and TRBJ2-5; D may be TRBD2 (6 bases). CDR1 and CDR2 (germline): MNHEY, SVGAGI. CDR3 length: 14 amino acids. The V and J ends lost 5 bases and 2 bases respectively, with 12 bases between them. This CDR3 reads CASSPRDWQETQYF. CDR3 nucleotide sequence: TGTGCCAGCAGTCCTCGGGACTGGCAAGAGACCCAGTACTTC.

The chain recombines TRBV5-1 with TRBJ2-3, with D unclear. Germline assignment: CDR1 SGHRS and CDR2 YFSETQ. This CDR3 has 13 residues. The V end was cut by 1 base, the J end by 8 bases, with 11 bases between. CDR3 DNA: TGCGCCAGCAGCTTGACTTTCGGCGGTACGCAGTATTTT. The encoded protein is CASSLTFGGTQYF.

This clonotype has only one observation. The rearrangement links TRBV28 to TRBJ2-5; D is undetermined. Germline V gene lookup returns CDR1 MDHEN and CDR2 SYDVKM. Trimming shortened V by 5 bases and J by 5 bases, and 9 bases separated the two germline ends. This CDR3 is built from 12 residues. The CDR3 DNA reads TGTGCCAGCAGTCCGCGCTGGGAGACCCAGTACTTC. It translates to CASSPRWETQYF.

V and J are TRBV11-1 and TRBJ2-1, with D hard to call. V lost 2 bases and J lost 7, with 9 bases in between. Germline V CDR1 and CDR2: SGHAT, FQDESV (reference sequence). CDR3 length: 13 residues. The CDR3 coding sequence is TGTGCCAGCAGCTTATCTTCGCGGAATGAGCAGTTCTTC. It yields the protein CASSLSSRNEQFF. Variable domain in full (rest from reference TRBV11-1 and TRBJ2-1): EAEVAQSPRYKITEKSQAVAFWCDPISGHATLYWYRQILGQGPELLVQFQDESVVDDSQLPKDRFSAERLKGVDSTLKIQPAELGDSAMYLCASSLSSRNEQFFGPGTRLTVL.

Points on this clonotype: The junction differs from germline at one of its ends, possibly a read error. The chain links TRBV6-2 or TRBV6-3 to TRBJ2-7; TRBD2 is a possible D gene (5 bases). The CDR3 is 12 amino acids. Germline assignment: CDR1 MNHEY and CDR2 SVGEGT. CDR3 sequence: CASSPEGFTRDF. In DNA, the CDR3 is TGTGCCAGCAGCCCCGAGGGCTTTACTAGGGACTTC.

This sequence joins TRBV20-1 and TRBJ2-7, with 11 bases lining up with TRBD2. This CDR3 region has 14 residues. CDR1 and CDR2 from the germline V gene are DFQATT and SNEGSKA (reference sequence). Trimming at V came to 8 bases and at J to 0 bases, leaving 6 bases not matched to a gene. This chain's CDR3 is CSHRTSGGSYEQYF. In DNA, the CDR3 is TGCAGTCATAGAACTAGCGGGGGCTCCTACGAGCAGTACTTC.

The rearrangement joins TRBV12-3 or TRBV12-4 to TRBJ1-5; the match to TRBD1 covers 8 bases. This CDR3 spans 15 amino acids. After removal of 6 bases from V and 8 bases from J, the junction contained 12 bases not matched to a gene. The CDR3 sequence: CASSLGQGTTEPQHF. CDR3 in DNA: TGTGCCAGCAGCCTAGGACAGGGCACAACGGAGCCCCAGCATTTT.

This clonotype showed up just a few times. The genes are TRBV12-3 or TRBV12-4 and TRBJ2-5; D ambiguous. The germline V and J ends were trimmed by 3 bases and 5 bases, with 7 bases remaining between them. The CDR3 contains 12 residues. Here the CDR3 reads CASSLGRETQYF. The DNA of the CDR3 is TGTGCCAGCAGTTTGGGTAGGGAGACCCAGTACTTC.

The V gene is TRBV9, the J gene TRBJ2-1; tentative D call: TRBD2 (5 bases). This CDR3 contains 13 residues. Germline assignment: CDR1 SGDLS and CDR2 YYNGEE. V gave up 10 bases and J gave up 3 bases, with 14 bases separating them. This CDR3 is CAPLGDDYNEQFF. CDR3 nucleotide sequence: TGTGCCCCCTTGGGAGATGACTACAATGAGCAGTTCTTC.

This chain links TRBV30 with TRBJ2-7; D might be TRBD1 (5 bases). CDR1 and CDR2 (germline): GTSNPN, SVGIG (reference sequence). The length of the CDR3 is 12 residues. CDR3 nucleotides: TGTGTCCTTGGGGCAGAGACCTACGAGCAGTACTTC. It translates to CVLGAETYEQYF.

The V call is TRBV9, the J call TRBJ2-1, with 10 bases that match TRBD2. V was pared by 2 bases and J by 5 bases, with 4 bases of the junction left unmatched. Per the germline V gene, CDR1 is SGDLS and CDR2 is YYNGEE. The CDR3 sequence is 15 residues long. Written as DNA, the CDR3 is TGTGCCAGCAGCGTCAGGACTAGCGGAGACAATGAGCAGTTCTTC. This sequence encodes CASSVRTSGDNEQFF.

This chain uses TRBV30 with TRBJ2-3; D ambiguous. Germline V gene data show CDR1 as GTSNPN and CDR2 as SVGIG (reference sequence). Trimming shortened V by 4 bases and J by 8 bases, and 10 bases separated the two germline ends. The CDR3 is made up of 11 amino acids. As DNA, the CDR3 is TGTGCCTGGAAGCCCTCCCCTACGCAGTATTTT. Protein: CAWKPSPTQYF. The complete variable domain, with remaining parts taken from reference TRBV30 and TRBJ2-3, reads SQTIHQWPATLVQPVGSPLSLECTVEGTSNPNLYWYRQAAGRGLQLLFYSVGIGQISSEVPQNLSASRPQDRQFILSSKKLLLSDSGFYLCAWKPSPTQYFGPGTRLTVL.

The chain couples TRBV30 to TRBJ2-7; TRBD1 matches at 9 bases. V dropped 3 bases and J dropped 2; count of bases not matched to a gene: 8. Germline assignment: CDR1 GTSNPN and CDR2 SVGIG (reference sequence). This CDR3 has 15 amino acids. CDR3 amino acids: CAWRSGTGIPYEQYF. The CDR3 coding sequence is TGTGCCTGGAGGTCCGGGACAGGGATCCCCTACGAGCAGTACTTC.

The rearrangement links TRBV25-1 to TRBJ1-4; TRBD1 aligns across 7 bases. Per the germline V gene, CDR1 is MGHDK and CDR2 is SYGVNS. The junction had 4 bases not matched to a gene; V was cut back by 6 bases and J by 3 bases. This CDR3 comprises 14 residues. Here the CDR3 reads CASSPQGSNEKLFF. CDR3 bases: TGTGCCAGCAGCCCACAGGGGTCTAATGAAAAACTGTTTTTT.

The CDR3 nucleotides are TGTGCCAGCAGCCGGCAGGGTGCTGGGGCCAACGTCCTGACTTTC. This codes for CASSRQGAGANVLTF. This chain joins TRBV3-1 and TRBJ2-6, with a weak D call TRBD1 (5 bases). This CDR3 comprises 15 residues. V was shortened by 4 bases and J by 2 bases, with 9 bases between the two germline ends. CDR1 and CDR2 (germline): LGHDT, YNNKEL (reference sequence).

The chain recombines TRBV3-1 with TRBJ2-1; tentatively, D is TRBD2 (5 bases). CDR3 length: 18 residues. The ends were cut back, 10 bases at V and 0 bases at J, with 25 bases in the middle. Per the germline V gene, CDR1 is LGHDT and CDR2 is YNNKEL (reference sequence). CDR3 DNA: TGTGCCACCCGACCAGCGGCAGGCGGGTATAGCTCCTACAATGAGCAGTTCTTC. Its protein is CATRPAAGGYSSYNEQFF.

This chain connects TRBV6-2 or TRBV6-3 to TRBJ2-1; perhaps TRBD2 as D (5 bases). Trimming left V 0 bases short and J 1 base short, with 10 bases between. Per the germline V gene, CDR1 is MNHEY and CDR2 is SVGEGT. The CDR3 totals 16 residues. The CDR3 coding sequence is TGTGCCAGCAGTTACTCTAAAGCGGATTCCTACAATGAGCAGTTCTTC. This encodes CASSYSKADSYNEQFF.

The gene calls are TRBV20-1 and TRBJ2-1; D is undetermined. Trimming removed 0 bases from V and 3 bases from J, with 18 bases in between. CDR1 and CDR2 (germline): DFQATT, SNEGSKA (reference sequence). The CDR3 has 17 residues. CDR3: CSAREQAGRQLYNEQFF. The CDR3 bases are TGCAGTGCTAGAGAGCAAGCTGGGCGCCAGCTCTACAATGAGCAGTTCTTC.

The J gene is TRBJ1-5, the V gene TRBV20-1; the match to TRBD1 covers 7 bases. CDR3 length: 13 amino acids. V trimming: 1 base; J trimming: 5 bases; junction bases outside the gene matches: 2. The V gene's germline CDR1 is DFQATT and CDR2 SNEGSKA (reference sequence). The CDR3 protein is CSARGTGDQPQHF. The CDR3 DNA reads TGCAGTGCTAGAGGGACAGGTGATCAGCCCCAGCATTTT.